This record covers a single T cell receptor beta chain. The data originate from a study of control samples from healthy donors and cancer patients. With 8 bases removed from V and 7 bases from J, the gap between germline ends came to 14 bases. The germline gives CDR1 SNHLY, CDR2 FYNNEI. The CDR3 consists of 13 residues. Profiling relied on immunoSEQ multiplex PCR, and the TCRdb table lists in-frame clones only, not all of them. The sample has about 93,000 clones; 88% are singletons. This clonotype was sampled from a woman in her 70s in good health. The chain is built from TRBV2 and TRBJ1-4; D remains unclear. Sample: blood. The CDR3 spells CASGGSTGEKLFF. CDR3 bases: TGTGCCAGCGGCGGAAGTACCGGTGAAAAACTGTTTTTT.